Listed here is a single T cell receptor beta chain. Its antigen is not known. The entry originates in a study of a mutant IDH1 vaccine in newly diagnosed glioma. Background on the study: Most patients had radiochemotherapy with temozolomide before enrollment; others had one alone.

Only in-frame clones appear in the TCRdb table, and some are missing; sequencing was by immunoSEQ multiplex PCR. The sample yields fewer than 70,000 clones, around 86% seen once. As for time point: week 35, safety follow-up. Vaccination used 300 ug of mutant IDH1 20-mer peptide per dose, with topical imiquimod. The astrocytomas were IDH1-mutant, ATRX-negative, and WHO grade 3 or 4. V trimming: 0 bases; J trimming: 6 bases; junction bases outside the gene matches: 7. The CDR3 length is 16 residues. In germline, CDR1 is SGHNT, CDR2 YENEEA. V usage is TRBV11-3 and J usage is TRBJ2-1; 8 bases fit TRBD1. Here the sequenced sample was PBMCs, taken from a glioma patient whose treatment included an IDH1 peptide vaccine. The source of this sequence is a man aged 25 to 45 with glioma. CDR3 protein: CASSLEPQGAGNEQFF. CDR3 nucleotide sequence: TGTGCCAGCAGCTTAGAACCCCAGGGGGCCGGCAATGAGCAGTTCTTC.